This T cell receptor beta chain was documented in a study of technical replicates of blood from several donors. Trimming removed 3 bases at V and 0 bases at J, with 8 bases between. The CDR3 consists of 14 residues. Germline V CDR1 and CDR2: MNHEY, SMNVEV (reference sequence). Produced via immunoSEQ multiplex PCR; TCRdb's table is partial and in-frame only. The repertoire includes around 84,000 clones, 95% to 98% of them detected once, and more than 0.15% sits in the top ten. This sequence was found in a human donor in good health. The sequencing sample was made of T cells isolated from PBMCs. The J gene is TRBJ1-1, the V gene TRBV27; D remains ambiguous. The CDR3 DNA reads TGTGCCAGCAGTTTCGTCGGTCTGAACACTGAAGCTTTCTTT. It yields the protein CASSFVGLNTEAFF.